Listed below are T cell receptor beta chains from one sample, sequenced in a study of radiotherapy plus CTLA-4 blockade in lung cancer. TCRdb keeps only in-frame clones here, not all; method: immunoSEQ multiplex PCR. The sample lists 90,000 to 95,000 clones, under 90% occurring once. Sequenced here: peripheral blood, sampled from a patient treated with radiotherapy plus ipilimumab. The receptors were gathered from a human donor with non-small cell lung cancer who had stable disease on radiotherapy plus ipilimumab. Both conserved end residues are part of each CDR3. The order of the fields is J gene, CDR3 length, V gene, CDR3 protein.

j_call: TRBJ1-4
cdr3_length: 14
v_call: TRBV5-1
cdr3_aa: CASSLEQLGEKLFF

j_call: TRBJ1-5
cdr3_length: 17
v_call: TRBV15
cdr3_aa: CATSRDAGVRSNQPQHF

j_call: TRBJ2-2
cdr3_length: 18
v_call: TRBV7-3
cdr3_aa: CASSPTGTSGRNTGELFF

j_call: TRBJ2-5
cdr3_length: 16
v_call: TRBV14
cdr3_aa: CASSQDNSFGGETQYF

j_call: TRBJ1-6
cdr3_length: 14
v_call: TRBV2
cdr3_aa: CASSEGTGDSPLHF

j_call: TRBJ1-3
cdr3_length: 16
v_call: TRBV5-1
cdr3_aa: CASSLVGLQSGNTIYF

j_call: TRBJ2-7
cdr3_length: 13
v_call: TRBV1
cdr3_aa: CTSSQGSSYEQYF

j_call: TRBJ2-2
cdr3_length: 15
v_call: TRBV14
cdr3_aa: CASSQATGLTGELFF

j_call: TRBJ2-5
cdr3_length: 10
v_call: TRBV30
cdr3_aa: CAWRKETQYF

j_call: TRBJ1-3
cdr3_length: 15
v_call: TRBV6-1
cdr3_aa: CASKNSPNSGNTIYF

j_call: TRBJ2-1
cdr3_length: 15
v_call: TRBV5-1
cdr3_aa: CASSWEAGSYNEQFF

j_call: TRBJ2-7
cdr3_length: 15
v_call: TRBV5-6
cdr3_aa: CASTFQGLSSYEQYF

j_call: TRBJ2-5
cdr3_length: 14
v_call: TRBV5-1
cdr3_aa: CAGSLAGTEETQYF

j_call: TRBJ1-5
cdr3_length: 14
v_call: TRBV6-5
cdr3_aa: CASSYDRVGQPQHF

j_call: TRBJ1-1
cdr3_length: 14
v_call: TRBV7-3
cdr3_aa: CASSPRAVNTEAFF

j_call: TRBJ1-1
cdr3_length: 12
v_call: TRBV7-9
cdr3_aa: CASSLSQGVAFF

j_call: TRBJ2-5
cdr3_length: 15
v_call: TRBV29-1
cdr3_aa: CSVFYSAGQGETQYF

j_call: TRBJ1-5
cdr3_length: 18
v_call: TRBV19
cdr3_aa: CASTTRTGGTSGNQPQHF

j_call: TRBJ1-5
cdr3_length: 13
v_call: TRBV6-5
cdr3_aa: CASSYLKNQPQHF

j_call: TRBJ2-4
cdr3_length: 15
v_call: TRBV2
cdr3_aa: CASSETWVAKNIQYF

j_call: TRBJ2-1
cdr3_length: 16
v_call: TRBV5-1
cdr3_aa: CASSLASREPYNEQFF

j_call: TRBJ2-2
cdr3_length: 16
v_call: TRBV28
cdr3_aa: CASSFRGRENTGELFF

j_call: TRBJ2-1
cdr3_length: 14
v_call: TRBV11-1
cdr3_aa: CASSLASGAGEQFF

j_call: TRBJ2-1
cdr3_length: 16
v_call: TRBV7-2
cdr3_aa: CASSYLILAGYNEQFF

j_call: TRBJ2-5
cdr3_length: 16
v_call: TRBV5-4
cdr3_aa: CASSLGGARPQETQYF

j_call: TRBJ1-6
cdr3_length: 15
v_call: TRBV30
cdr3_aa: CAWNYQSPYNSPLHF

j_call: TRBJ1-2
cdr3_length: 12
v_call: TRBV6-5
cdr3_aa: CAAGSSSRGYTF

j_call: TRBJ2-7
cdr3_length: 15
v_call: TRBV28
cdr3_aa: CASRGSGGRSYEQYF

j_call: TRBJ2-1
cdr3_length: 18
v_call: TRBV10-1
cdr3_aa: CASSEPPTSGGQYNEQFF

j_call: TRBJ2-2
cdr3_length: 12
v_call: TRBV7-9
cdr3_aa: CASSAGAGELFF

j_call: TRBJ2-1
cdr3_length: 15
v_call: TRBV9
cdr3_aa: CASSVGWGSYNEQFF

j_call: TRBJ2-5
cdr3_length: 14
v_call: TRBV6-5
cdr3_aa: CASSSPRARETQYF

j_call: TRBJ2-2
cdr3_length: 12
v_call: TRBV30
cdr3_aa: CAWSLQSRELFF

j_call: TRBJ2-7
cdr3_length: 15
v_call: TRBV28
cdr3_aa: CASSSGGAGSYEQYF

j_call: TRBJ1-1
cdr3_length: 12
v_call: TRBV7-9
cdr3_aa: CASSLSPTEAFF

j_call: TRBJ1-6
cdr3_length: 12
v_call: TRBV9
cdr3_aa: CASSVTDSPLHF

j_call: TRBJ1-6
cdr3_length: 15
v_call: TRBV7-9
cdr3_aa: CASSLGGRGNSPLHF

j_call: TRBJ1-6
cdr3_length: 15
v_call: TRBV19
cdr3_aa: CASSSSDRGNSPLHF

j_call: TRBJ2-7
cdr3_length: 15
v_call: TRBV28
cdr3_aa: CASSSPRRGRGEQYF

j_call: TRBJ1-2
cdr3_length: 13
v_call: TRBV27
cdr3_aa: CASSSRSDYGYTF

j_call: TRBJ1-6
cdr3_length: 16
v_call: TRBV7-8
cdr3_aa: CASSLPGGENNSPLHF

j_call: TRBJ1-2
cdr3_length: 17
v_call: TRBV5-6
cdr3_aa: CASSLGRLAWDNYGYTF